The 16 T cell receptor beta chains below come from one sample, sequenced in a study of blood T cells in healthy people across ages. Sample-barcoded 5' priming and a J-beta primer mix drove a second PCR of about 6 to 12 cycles. TCRdb re-analysed the 5' RACE reads in MiXCR, keeping a single row per CDR3 protein. The sample contains some 1.4 million distinct CDR3 sequences, approximately 42% of which appear only once. Sequenced sample: blood. These receptors all come from a woman aged 18-29 years in good health.

Concerning this clonotype itself: Sequence at one end of the junction differs from germline and may be a read error. The V and J genes are TRBV29-1 and TRBJ2-1; D is undetermined. This CDR3 is built from 11 residues. The germline gives CDR1 SQVTM, CDR2 ANQGSEA. This CDR3 is CGVLGHPEQFF. The DNA of the CDR3 is TGCGGCGTCTTAGGTCACCCCGAGCAGTTCTTC.

The rearrangement uses TRBV20-1 and TRBJ2-3; D not resolved. V dropped 6 bases and J dropped 3 bases, with 16 bases sitting between them. The germline gives CDR1 DFQATT, CDR2 SNEGSKA (reference sequence). This CDR3 comprises 14 residues. CDR3 nucleotide sequence: TGCAGTGCGGGTGGCTACGATGCAACAGATACGCAGTATTTT. Translated, it gives CSAGGYDATDTQYF.

The rearrangement joins TRBV4-1 to TRBJ1-2, with no clear D. CDR1 is MGHRA and CDR2 is YSYEKL in the germline V gene. The V end lost 5 bases, the J end lost 2 bases, and 15 bases lay between the germline ends. This CDR3 has 15 residues. CDR3 loop: CASSDGMGRNYGYTF. As DNA, the CDR3 is TGCGCCAGCAGCGACGGGATGGGTAGGAACTATGGCTACACCTTC.

In regard to this clonotype: One junction end does not reproduce the germline sequence, and a read error may be involved. V usage is TRBV25-1 and J usage is TRBJ2-7; 9 bases are a match to TRBD1. This CDR3 region has 14 residues. The germline V gene encodes CDR1 MGHDK and CDR2 SYGVNS. In nucleotides, the CDR3 is TGTGTCAGCCGTTCGGACAGGGGCCCCTACGAGCAGTACTTC. As protein: CVSRSDRGPYEQYF.

This chain uses TRBV29-1 with TRBJ2-1; 8 bases are shared with TRBD1. V lost 2 bases and J lost 12; bases outside the gene matches: 9. The CDR3 consists of 13 residues. Germline CDR1 is SQVTM and CDR2 is ANQGSEA. DNA of the CDR3: TGCAGCGTTGAAAAGGACAGGGTCGGCGGGCAGTTCTTC. Protein: CSVEKDRVGGQFF.

The chain carries TRBV6-2 or TRBV6-3 and TRBJ2-5; no clear D gene. Trimming removed 2 bases from V and 11 bases from J, with 21 bases in between. The CDR3 runs to 15 residues. CDR1 and CDR2 from the germline V gene are MNHEY and SVGEGT. The CDR3 DNA is TGTGCCAGCAGTTACCCGGAGCAAGCTACCCATGAGCAGTACTTC. As protein: CASSYPEQATHEQYF.

This clonotype has just a few counts. V usage is TRBV27 and J usage is TRBJ2-7; 10 nucleotides align to TRBD2. The CDR3 runs 16 residues. The germline V gene has CDR1 MNHEY and CDR2 SMNVEV (reference sequence). V lost 5 bases to trimming and J lost 6 bases; unmatched junction nucleotides: 13. CDR3 DNA: TGTGCCAGCAGTCCCTTTATTAGCGGGGGGACGGGCGAGCAGTACTTC. Its protein product is CASSPFISGGTGEQYF.

This clonotype was observed a few times. The J gene is TRBJ1-4, the V gene TRBV6-5; the D is unclear. Germline V gives CDR1 MNHEY, CDR2 SVGAGI. With 5 bases removed from V and 0 bases from J, the gap between germline ends came to 13 bases. The CDR3 sequence is 16 residues long. The CDR3 loop reads CASSPPGSPTNEKLFF. Written as DNA, the CDR3 is TGTGCCAGCAGTCCCCCCGGGTCCCCAACTAATGAAAAACTGTTTTTT.

This clonotype turned up a few times. The chain uses TRBV12-3 or TRBV12-4 and TRBJ2-5; 7 nucleotides agree with TRBD1. The CDR3 extends over 14 amino acids. V was clipped by 2 bases and J by 4 bases; unmatched bases: 4. The CDR3 DNA reads TGTGCCAGCAGTTTAACGACAGGGCTAGAGACCCAGTACTTC. Translation gives CASSLTTGLETQYF.

The rearrangement joins TRBV3-1 to TRBJ1-4; TRBD1 aligns across 9 bases. Trimming took 4 bases from V and 7 from J; bases not matched to a gene: 13. This CDR3 contains 17 residues. Germline lookup yields CDR1 LGHDT and CDR2 YNNKEL (reference sequence). CDR3 sequence (DNA): TGTGCCAGCAGCCGCAATGACAGGGGGTCGTTTGGTGAAAAACTGTTTTTT. Amino acids: CASSRNDRGSFGEKLFF.

CDR3 DNA sequence: TGTGCCAGCAGCTTAAGGGCTACCTACAATGAGCAGTACTTC. The encoded protein is CASSLRATYNEQYF. The rearrangement links TRBV7-2 to TRBJ2-7, with D unresolved. This CDR3 comprises 14 residues. The germline CDR1 and CDR2 sequences are SGHTA and FQGNSA. V dropped 2 bases and J dropped 7 bases, with 15 bases sitting between them.

The chain combines TRBV10-3 with TRBJ2-1; D tentatively fits TRBD1 or TRBD2 (5 bases each). CDR3 length: 18 amino acids. Trimming took 6 bases from V and 8 from J, leaving 29 bases between them. Germline-derived CDR1 and CDR2 are ENHRY and SYGVKD. CDR3 DNA sequence: TGTGCCATCAGGGACGACTTTTTGAGGGACCCCTCGAAGGATGAGCAGTTCTTC. This sequence encodes CAIRDDFLRDPSKDEQFF.

J is TRBJ2-6 and V is TRBV2; 11 bases fit TRBD1. V lost 4 bases and J lost 11; bases outside the gene matches: 13. CDR1 SNHLY and CDR2 FYNNEI come from the germline V gene. This CDR3 region has 17 residues. This CDR3 is CASSGTGGASGADVLTF. The CDR3 DNA is TGTGCCAGCAGTGGGACAGGGGGCGCGTCAGGAGCCGACGTCCTGACTTTC.

V and J are TRBV7-2 and TRBJ2-7; D is uncertain. Deletions cut 1 base from V and 3 bases from J, with 13 bases between. CDR1 is SGHTA, CDR2 FQGNSA, per germline. CDR3 length: 15 residues. This CDR3 reads CASSLEPDPIYEQYF. Written as DNA, the CDR3 is TGTGCCAGCAGCTTAGAGCCAGACCCTATCTACGAGCAGTACTTC. Supplemented by reference TRBV7-2 and TRBJ2-7, the full variable domain reads GAGVSQSPSNKVTEKGKDVELRCDPISGHTALYWYRQSLGQGLEFLIYFQGNSAPDKSGLPSDRFSAERTGGSVSTLTIQRTQQEDSAVYLCASSLEPDPIYEQYFGPGTRLTVT.

This clonotype was recorded a few times. The chain recombines TRBV5-1 with TRBJ2-5, with 9 bases matching TRBD2. V was clipped by 3 bases and J by 4 bases; unmatched bases: 7. The CDR3 length is 15 residues. Germline CDR1 reads SGHRS; CDR2 reads YFSETQ. CDR3 coding DNA: TGCGCCAGCAGCTCGACTAGCGGTCAGGGAGAGACCCAGTACTTC. Its protein is CASSSTSGQGETQYF.

The chain combines TRBV25-1 with TRBJ1-6; D remains unclear. The germline V gene has CDR1 MGHDK and CDR2 SYGVNS. The CDR3 sequence is 13 residues long. Trimming stripped 8 bases from V and 9 bases from J, with 14 bases between. The CDR3 loop reads CASCAATGSPLHF. The DNA for the CDR3 is TGTGCCAGCTGCGCCGCAACGGGTTCACCCCTCCACTTT.